This T cell receptor (beta chain) was obtained from a study of T-cell reconstitution after alpha-beta-depleted transplantation in children. The study's findings and limits: As was reported, about two months after transplant, alpha-beta T cells came from several hundred expanded graft clones. After one year, T-cell counts and TCRbeta diversity mostly came from new T cells.

Note on this clonotype: Antigen: not known.

Germline V gene sequence: CDR1 MNHEY, CDR2 SMNVEV (reference sequence). After removal of 0 bases from V and 5 bases from J, the junction contained 5 bases not matched to a gene. The CDR3 has 16 amino acids. Preparation of the TCRbeta library was carried out with unique molecular identifiers. MiXCR, run by TCRdb on the PCR reads, gives a single entry per CDR3 protein. The table records 610,000 or so distinct CDR3 sequences, 25% to 30% of them present only once. The sample consisted of PBMCs, taken before TCRalphabeta/CD19-depleted stem cell transplant. The chain links TRBV27 to TRBJ2-5; 11 positions match TRBD1. The clonotype comes from a boy in the first two years of life with Wiskott-Aldrich syndrome, due to receive a stem cell transplant. The CDR3 DNA reads TGTGCCAGCAGTTTATCGTGGACAGGGGGCGGTGAGACCCAGTACTTC. Translating it yields CASSLSWTGGGETQYF.